The present T cell receptor beta chain was sequenced within a study of monozygotic twins with inflammatory bowel disease. Study results and caveats: Researchers report that IBD patients shared fewer clonotypes with others than healthy twins, especially amid disease activity. Discordant twins showed the same repertoire similarity as concordant twins, possibly from limited power.

The CDR3 loop spans 15 amino acids. Germline V CDR1 and CDR2: SGHDT, YYEEEE. TCRdb re-called the 5' RACE reads and gives one entry per CDR3 protein, without DNA. Its table lists 350,000 to 500,000 distinct CDR3 sequences. Turning to this clonotype: No antigen is known for it.

The TCR was taken from a human donor with ulcerative colitis or Crohn's disease, or a healthy co-twin of an affected twin (not recorded which). Sequencing was carried out using blood. The V call is TRBV5-6, the J call TRBJ2-5; the TRBD2 assignment by TCRdb is unverifiable without DNA. The CDR3: CASSFRESVTETQYF.